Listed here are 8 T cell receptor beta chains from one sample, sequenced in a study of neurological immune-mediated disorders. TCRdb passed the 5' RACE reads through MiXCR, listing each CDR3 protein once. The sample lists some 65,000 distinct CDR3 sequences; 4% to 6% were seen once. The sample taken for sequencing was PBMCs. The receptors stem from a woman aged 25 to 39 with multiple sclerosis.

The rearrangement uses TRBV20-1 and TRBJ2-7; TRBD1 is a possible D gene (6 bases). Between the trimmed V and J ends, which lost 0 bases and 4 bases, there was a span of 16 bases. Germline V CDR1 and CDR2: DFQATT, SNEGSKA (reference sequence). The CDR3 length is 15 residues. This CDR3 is CSARDPKGDLYEQYF. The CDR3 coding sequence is TGCAGTGCTAGAGACCCCAAGGGGGACCTTTACGAGCAGTACTTC.

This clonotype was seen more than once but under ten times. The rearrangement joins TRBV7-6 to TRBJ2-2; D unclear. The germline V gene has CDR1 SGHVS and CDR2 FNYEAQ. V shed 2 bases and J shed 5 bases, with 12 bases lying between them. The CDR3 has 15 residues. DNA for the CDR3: TGTGCCAGCAGCTTACAGGAAACCAATACCGGGGAGCTGTTTTTT. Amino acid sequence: CASSLQETNTGELFF.

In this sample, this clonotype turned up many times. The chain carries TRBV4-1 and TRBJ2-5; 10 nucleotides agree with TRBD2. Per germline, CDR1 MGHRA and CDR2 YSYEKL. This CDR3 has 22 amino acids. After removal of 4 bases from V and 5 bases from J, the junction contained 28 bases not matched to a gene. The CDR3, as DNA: TGCGCCAGCAGCCTACAGAAGGAAGACAGACTAGCGGGTTCCACCAAGTGGGAGACCCAGTACTTC. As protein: CASSLQKEDRLAGSTKWETQYF.

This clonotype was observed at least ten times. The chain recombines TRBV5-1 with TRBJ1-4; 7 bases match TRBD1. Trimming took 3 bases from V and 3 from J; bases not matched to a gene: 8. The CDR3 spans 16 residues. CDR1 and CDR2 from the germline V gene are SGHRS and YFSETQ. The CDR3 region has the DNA TGCGCCAGCAGCTCCGGGACAGTTGCGGCTAATGAAAAACTGTTTTTT. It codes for CASSSGTVAANEKLFF.

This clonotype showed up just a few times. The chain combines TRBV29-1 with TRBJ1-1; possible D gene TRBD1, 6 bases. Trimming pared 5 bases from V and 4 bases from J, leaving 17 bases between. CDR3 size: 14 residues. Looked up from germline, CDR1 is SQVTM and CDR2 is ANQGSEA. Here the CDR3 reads CSVPLRGGPTEAFF. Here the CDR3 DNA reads TGCAGCGTTCCCCTCAGGGGAGGGCCCACTGAAGCTTTCTTT.

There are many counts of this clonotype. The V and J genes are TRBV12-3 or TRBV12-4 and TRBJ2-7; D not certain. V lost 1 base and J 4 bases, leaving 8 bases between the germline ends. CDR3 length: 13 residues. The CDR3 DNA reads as TGTGCCAGCAGTTTAGTGGCGGCGTACGAGCAGTACTTC. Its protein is CASSLVAAYEQYF.

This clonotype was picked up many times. The CDR3 region is CSAGSSGGNEQFF. Here the CDR3 DNA reads TGCAGTGCTGGCTCTAGCGGGGGGAATGAGCAGTTCTTC. The V gene is TRBV20-1, the J gene TRBJ2-1, with TRBD2 matching 11 bases. The CDR3 loop spans 13 amino acids. Germline V CDR1 and CDR2: DFQATT, SNEGSKA (reference sequence). Losses at the gene ends were 5 bases for V and 7 bases for J; bases not matched to a gene: 4.

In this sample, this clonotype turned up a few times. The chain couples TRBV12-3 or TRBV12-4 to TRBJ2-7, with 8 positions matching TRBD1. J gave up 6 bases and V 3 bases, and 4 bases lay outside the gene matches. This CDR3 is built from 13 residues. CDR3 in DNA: TGTGCCAGCAGTTTGGACAGGGCCCTCGAGCAGTACTTC. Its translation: CASSLDRALEQYF.